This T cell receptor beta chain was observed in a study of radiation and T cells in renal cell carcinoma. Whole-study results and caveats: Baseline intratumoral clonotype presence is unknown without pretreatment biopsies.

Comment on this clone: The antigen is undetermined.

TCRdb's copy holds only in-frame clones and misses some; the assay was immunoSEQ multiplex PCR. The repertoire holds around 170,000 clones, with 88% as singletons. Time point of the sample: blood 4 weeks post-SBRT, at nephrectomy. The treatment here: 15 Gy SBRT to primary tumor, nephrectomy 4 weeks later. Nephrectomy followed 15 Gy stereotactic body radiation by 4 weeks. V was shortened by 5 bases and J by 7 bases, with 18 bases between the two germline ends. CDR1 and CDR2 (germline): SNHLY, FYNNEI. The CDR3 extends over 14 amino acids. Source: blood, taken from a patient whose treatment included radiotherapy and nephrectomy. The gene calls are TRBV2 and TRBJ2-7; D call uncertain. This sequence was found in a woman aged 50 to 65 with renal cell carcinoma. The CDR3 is CASSTGQEPVEQYF. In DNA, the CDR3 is TGTGCCAGCAGTACCGGGCAGGAACCCGTGGAGCAGTACTTC.